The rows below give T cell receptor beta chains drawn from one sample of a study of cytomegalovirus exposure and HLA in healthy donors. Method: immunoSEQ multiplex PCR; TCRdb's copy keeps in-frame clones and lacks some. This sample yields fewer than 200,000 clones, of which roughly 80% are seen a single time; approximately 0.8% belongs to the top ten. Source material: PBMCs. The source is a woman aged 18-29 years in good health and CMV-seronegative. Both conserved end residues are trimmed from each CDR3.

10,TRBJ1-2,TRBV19,ASSSLNYGYT
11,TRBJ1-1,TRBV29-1,SVSLVRDTEAF
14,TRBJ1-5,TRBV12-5,ASGLVEQGKDQPQH
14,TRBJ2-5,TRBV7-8,ASSLRLAGERETQY
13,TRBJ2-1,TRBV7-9,ASSERLAGHGEQF
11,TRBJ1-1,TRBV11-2,ASSSRGSGEAF
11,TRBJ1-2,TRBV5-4,ASSFTNPVGYT
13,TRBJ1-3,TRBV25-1,ASSSWQISGNTIY
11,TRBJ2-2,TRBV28,AGGLAGAGELF
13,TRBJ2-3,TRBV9,ASSATSGSMDTQY
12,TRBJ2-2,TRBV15,ATSRGANTGELF
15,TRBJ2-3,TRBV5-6,ASSLGLAGGNTDTQY
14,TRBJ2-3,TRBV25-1,ASQEGRYTHTDTQY
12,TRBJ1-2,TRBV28,ASSFPERTFGYT